Listed below are T cell receptor beta chains from one sample, sequenced in a study of esophageal squamous cell carcinoma under preoperative chemotherapy. Via MiXCR, TCRdb re-called the PCR reads, giving one row per CDR3 protein. Seen here are roughly 15,000 distinct CDR3 sequences, 40% to 50% observed once, and the top ten hold approximately 30%. Collection took place from a patient given preoperative chemotherapy. Receptors were obtained from a human donor with esophageal squamous cell carcinoma. The donor label of this sample is uncertain. The CDR3 runs from the conserved cysteine through the conserved F or W.

>TRBJ2-2|TRBV7-3
CASGGLAGSTGELFF
>TRBJ1-2|TRBV6-1
CASTDRVVGGYTF
>TRBJ2-4|TRBV6-1
CASRDSGGGNIQYF
>TRBJ2-3|TRBV7-2
CASSRGVTDTQYF
>TRBJ2-4|TRBV7-9
CASRPAGGGGYNEQYF
>NA|TRBV7-8
CASTGGLAGAAVRTPSTDTQYF
>TRBJ2-6|TRBV6-5
CASSLQGGSGANVLTF
>TRBJ2-2|TRBV27
CASMPIGHKGLFF
>TRBJ2-1|TRBV7-2
CASSLEDNEQFF
>TRBJ2-1|TRBV7-3
CASSLDASIDEQFF
>TRBJ2-3|TRBV11-2
CASSPETVGTGAQYF
>TRBJ2-3|TRBV7-3
CASSPDRVGTQYF
>TRBJ2-3|TRBV11-2
CASSLGGGGDTDTQYF
>TRBJ1-6|TRBV7-2
CASSEDRAYLSSPLHF
>TRBJ2-5|TRBV20-1
CSARRLAGGDQETQYF
>TRBJ2-1|TRBV6-5
CASRGRAGYNEQFF
>TRBJ1-5|TRBV7-9
CASSARGLNQPQHF
>TRBJ2-1|TRBV7-3
CASSPSGSYNEQFF
>TRBJ2-7|TRBV7-6
CASSLLAGGWDEQYF
>TRBJ2-6|TRBV12-3/TRBV12-4
CASSFPGLPGANVLTF
>TRBJ2-1|TRBV7-6
CASTLQRGSYNEQFF
>TRBJ2-1|TRBV7-6
CASSSSGGSYNEQFF
>TRBJ2-5|TRBV11-3
CASSLGRETQYF
>TRBJ2-7|TRBV12-3/TRBV12-4
CASSLIAGAYEQYF
>TRBJ2-5|TRBV12-3/TRBV12-4
CASSQHRVGETQYF
>TRBJ2-3|TRBV7-2
CASSLMERGPDTQYF
>TRBJ2-3|TRBV12-3/TRBV12-4
CASSLSLQAWVASEHATNTDAQYF
>TRBJ2-4|TRBV7-2
CASGWGGGRVKDIQYF
>TRBJ2-2|TRBV6-1
CASTVITGELFF
>TRBJ2-3|TRBV27
CASRSGGGVVGGGSTDTQYF
>TRBJ2-7|TRBV6-1
CASSGRTDKTYEQYF
>TRBJ2-1|TRBV7-8
CASSLASGGYNEQFF
>TRBJ2-7|TRBV7-2
CASSSGKVWEQYF
>NA|TRBV7-2
CASSFGGRSEQYF